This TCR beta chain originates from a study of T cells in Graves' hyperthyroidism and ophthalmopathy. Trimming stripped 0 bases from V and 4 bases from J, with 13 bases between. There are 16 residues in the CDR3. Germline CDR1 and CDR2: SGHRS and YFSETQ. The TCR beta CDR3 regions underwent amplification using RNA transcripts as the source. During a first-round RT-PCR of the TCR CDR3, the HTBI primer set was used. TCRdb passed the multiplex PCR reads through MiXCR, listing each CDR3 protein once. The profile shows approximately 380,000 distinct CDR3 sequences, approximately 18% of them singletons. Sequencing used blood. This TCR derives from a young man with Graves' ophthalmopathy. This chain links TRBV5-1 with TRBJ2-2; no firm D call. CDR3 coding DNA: TGCGCCAGCAGCTTGGAGGTATCGAGTTCCACCGGGGAGCTGTTTTTT. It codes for CASSLEVSSSTGELFF.